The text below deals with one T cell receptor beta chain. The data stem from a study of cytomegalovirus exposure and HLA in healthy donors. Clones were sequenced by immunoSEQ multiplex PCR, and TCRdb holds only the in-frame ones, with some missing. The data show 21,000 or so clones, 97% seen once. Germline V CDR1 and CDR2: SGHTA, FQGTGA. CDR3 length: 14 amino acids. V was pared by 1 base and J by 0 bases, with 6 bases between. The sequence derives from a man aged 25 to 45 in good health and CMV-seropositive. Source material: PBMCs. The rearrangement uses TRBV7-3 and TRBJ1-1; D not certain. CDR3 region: CASSLNSLNTEAFF. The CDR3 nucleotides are TGTGCCAGCAGCTTAAACTCCTTGAACACTGAAGCTTTCTTT.